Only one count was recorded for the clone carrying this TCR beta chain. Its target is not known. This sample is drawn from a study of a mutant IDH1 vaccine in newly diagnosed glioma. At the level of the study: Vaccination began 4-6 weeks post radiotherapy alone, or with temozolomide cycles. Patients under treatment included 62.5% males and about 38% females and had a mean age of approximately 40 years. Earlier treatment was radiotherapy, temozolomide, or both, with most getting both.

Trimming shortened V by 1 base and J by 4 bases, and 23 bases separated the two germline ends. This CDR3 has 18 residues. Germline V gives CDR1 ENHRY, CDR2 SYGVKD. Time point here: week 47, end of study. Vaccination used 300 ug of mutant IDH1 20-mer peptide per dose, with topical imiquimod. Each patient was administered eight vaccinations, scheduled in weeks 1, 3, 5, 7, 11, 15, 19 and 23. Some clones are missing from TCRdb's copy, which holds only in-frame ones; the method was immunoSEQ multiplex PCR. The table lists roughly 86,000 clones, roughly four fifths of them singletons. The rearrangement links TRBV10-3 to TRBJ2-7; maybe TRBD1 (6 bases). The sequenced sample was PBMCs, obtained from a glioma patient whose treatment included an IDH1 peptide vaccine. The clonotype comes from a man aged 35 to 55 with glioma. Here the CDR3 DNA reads TGTGCCATCAGTGAGTTGGACCTGGGGGCAGGCAAGAGGTACGAGCAGTACTTC. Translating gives CAISELDLGAGKRYEQYF.